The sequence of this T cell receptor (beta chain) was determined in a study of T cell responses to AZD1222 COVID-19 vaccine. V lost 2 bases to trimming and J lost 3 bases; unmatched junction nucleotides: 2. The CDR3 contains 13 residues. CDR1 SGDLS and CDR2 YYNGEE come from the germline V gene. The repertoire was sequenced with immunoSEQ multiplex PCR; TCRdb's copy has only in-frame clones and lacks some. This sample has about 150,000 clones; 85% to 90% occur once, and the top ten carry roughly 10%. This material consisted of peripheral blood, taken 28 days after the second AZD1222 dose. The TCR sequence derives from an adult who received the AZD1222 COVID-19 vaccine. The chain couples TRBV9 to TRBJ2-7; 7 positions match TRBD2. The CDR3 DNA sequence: TGTGCCAGCAGCGTTGGCGGGAGCTACGAGCAGTACTTC. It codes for CASSVGGSYEQYF.